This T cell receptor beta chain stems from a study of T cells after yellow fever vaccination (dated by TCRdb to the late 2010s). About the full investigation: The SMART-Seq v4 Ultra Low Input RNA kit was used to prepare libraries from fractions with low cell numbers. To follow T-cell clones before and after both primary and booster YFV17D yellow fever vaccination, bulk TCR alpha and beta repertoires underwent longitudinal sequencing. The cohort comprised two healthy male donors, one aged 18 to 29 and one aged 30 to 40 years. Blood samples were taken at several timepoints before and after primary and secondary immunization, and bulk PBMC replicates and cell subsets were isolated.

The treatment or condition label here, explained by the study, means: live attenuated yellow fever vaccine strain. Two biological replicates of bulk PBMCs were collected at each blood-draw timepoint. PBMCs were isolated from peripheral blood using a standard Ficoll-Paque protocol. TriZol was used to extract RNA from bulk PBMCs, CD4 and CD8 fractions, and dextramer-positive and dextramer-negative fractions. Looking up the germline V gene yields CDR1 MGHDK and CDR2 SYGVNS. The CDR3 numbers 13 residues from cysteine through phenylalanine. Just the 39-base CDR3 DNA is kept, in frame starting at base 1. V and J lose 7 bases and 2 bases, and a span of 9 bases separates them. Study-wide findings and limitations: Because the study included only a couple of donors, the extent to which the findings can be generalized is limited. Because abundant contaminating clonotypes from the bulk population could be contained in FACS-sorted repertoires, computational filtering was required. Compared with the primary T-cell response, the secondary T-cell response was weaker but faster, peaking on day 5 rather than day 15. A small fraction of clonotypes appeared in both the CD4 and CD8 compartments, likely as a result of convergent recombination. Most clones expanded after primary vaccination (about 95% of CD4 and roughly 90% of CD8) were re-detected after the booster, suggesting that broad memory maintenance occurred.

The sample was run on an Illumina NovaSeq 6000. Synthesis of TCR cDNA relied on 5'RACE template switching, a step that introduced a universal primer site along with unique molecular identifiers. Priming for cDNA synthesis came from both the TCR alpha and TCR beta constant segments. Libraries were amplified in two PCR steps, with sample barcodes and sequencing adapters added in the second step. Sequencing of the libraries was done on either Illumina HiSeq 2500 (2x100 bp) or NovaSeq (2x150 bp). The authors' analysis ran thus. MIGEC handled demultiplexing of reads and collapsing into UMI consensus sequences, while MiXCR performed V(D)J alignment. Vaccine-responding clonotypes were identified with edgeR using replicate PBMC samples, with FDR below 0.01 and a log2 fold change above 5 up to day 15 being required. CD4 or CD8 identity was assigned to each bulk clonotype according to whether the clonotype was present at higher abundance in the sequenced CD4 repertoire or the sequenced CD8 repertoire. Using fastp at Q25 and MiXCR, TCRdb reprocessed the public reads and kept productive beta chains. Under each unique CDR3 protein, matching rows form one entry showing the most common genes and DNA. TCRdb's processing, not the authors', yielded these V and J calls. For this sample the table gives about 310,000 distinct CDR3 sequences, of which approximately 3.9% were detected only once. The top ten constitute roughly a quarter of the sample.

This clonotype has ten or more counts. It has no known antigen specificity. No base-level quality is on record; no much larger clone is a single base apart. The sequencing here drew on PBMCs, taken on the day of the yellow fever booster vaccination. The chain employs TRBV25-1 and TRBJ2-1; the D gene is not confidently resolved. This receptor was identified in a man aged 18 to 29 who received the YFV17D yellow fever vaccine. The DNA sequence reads TGTGCCAGCATGGCGTCCGCCTACAATGAGCAGTTCTTC. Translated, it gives CASMASAYNEQFF.